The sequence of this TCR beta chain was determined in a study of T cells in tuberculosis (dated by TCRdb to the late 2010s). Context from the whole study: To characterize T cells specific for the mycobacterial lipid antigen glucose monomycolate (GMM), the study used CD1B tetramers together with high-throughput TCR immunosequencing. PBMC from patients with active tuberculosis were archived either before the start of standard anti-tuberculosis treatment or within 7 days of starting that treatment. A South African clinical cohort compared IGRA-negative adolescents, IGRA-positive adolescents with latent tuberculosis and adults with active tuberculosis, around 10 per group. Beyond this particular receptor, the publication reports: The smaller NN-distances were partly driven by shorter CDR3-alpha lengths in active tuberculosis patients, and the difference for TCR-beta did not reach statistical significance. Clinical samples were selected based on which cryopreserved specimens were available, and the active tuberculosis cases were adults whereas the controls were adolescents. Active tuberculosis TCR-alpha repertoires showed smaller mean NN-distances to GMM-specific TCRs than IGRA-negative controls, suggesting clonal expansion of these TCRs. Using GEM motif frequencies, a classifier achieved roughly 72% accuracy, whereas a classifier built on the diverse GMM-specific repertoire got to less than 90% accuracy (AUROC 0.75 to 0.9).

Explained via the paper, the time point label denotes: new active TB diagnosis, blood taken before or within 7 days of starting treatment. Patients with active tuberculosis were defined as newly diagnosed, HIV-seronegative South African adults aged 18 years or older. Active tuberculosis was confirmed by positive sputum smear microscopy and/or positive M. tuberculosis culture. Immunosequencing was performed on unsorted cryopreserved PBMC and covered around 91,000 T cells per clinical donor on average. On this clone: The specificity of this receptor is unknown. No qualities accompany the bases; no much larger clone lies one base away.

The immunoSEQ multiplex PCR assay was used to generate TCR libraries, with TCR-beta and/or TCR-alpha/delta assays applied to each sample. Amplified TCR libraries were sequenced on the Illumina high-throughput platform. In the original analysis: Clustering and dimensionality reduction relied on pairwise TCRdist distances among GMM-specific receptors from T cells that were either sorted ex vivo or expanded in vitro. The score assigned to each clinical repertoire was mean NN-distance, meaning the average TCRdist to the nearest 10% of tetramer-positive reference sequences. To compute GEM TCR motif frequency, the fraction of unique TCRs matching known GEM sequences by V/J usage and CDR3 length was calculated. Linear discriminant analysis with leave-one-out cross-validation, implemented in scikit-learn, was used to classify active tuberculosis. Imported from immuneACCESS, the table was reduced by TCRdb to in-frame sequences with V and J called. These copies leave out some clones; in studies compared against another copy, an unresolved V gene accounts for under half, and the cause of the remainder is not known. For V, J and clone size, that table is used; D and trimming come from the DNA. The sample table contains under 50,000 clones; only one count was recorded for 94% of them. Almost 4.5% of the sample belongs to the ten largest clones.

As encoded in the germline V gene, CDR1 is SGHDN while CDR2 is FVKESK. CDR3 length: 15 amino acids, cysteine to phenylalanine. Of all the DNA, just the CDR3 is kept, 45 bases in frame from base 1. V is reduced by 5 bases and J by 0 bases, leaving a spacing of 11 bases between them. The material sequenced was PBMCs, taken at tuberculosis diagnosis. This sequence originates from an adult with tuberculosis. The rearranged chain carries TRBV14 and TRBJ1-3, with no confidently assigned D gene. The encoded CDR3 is CASSSGRFSGNTIYF. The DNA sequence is TGTGCCAGCAGCTCCGGTCGGTTCTCTGGAAACACCATATATTTT.